The present entry profiles one TCR beta chain with its context. This sample was taken from a study of blood T cell repertoires in COVID-19. This CDR3 is built from 12 residues. CDR1 MNHEY and CDR2 SVGAGI come from the germline V gene. Trimming cost V 5 bases and J 5 bases; bases outside gene matches: 1. As handled by the study authors: For nucleated cells, counts were estimated from reference gene primer amplification. Libraries were prepared by immunoSEQ multiplex PCR; TCRdb keeps only in-frame clonotypes and omits some of them. Clonal size and the V and J genes are those of that table, whereas D and trimming came from the DNA. The sample has about 200,000 clones; approximately 84% are singletons.

The chain combines TRBV6-5 with TRBJ1-1; 8 bases line up with TRBD1. Sequenced sample: peripheral blood. The receptor was isolated from a woman of 80 years or more with acute or convalescent COVID-19. The CDR3 reads CASSNRGTEAFF. The DNA of the CDR3 is TGTGCCAGCAGTAACAGGGGGACTGAAGCTTTCTTT.